This T cell receptor (beta chain) was recovered during a study of cytomegalovirus exposure and HLA in healthy donors (TCRdb year 2017). With respect to the entire study: In an earlier analysis of around 540 of the donors, about 270 Gb of sequence data and approximately 120 million unique TCR beta sequences from roughly 190 million T cells were reported. Roughly 300 gigabases of sequencing data and 80 million or so unique TCR sequences were included in an early release covering roughly 700 HLA-typed donors. The genetic ancestry cluster associated with self-reported Caucasian donors included over 80% of the approximately 430 genotyped donors. The study aimed to test whether cataloging public T cell receptors could reveal signatures of past pathogen exposure. Using immunosequencing, the study profiled T cell repertoires from roughly 650 subjects and related those repertoires to cytomegalovirus serostatus. In addition to the first cohort of hundreds of subjects, a separate validation cohort of 120 different subjects was used. High-throughput TCR immunosequencing, statistical association of individual TCRs with disease status, and machine learning were combined to predict cytomegalovirus infection status. In a later analysis, previously published TCR beta repertoires from 670 or so donors were re-analyzed and high-resolution HLA genotyping was added so that TCR occurrence patterns could be studied. Rather than using new phenotypic data, the later analysis identified candidate immune exposures from TCR beta sequences and from how often those sequences occurred across donors. An earlier analysis of several hundred of the donors applied high-throughput TCR beta sequencing to assess whether each TCR beta V gene segment acted as functional or pseudogenic. Donor age, sex, ethnicity and CMV serostatus were compiled alongside the repertoire data. Genome-wide SNP genotypes for about 60% of the roughly 670 donors were used in a later genetic analysis, which treated that subset as a discovery cohort. Every repertoire in the discovery cohort had been generated on one and the same sequencing platform. Class I and class II HLA loci were covered by the typing at four-digit resolution. Typing coverage differed by locus: A, B, C, DRB1 and DQB1 were typed in roughly 620-630 donors, DQA1 in about 500, DPA1 in some 600, and DPB1 in around 490. Several DR-DQ haplotypes were handled as single units for association and clustering because linkage in the cohort was strong. Across about 370 genotyped donors of the cohort, an average of approximately 220,000 unique TCR beta nucleotide sequences per donor were sequenced, and approximately 19% of those sequences were non-productive.

Preparation of the library involved the immunoSEQ multiplex PCR assay. A mixture of 60 forward primers for TCR Vbeta segments and 13 reverse primers for TCR Jbeta segments was used in the multiplex PCR. A multiplex PCR assay on genomic DNA amplified the CDR3 region of rearranged TCR beta genes. The Illumina HiSeq System was used to sequence the amplified TCR beta libraries as 87-base-pair reads. As for how the authors treated the data: In a later analysis, tens of millions of unique TCR beta chains were counted across the roughly 700 repertoires, and approximately 11 million of these chains were shared by at least two donors. Raw reads were error-corrected and collapsed into unique sequences by a nearest-neighbor algorithm in which closely related sequences were merged to remove PCR and sequencing errors. Alignment of CDR3 sequences to IMGT reference sequences was used to assign V, D and J gene segments. For a sequence to be retained, at least a six-nucleotide match to both a V gene segment and a J gene segment was required. Rearrangements were called productive when the CDR3 lacked stop codons and stayed in frame with V and J; all others were non-productive. CDR3 was defined according to IMGT convention as the region running from the second conserved V-encoded cysteine to the conserved J-encoded phenylalanine. The earlier analysis of some 580 of the donors excluded any sequence lacking an unambiguous match to a single V gene segment. An earlier analysis of 587 of the donors called V segments functional above 56.7% productive rearrangements and segregating when the between-donor standard deviation exceeded 5%. A statistical classification framework was built for diagnosing cytomegalovirus status from the catalog of TCR beta chain sequences. A later analysis assigned V and J genes by comparing TCR nucleotide sequences with IMGT/GENE-DB human TR gene sequences. In a later analysis, CDR3 sequences and most-parsimonious VDJ recombination scenarios were assigned using the TCRdist pipeline. In a later analysis, every TCR beta chain was defined by the combination of its CDR3 amino acid sequence and its V-gene family, and reads without a unique V-gene family were dropped. As a way to deal with suspected cross-contamination and a sequencing artifact, a later analysis dropped nearly 600 nucleotide sequences that were highly shared and had low generation probability. A later analysis calculated a clonal expansion index for each public chain from normalized within-repertoire ranks of inferred template counts. In a later analysis, generation probabilities were computed with a VDJ recombination model fitted to out-of-frame rearrangements, and the resulting probabilities were checked against IGoR. Hypergeometric tests were used in a later analysis to score TCR-TCR, TCR-HLA and TCR-CMV co-occurrence, with a repertoire-size bias correction applied to the TCR pairs. In a later analysis, false discovery rates were estimated by permuting HLA or CMV assignments 20 times. A later analysis grouped co-occurring TCRs with DBSCAN, adding TCRdist sequence similarity when clustering within HLA-allele-positive subsets. For co-occurrence clustering, repertoires with fewer than 30,000 or more than 120,000 public chains were excluded, along with five repertoires with anomalous nucleotide sharing. This immuneACCESS table, as held by TCRdb, lists in-frame sequences with V and J called but not all clones. Of the missing ones, under half trace to an unresolved V gene in checked studies; the others have no known cause. The D gene and trimming were derived from the DNA, and the V and J assignments and clone size from that table. Present in this sample are roughly 190,000 clones, roughly 80% of which were seen just once. The leading ten clones occupy approximately 3.4% of the sample.

Here is what the overall study found, with its caveats: A cluster of highly shared sequence variants was judged likely to be a technical artifact of the sequencing pipeline. An earlier analysis of some 590 of the donors showed that most TCR beta V segments appeared in productive rearrangements either about 90% or about 30% of the time, which broadly matched IMGT annotations. A later analysis found that most CMV-associated TCR beta chains appeared HLA-restricted, with HLA associations seemingly driven largely by CMV exposure. While some public TCRs were present in many individuals, most TCR sequences turned up only very rarely across donors. In a later genetic analysis, a missense DCLRE1C variant was associated with V-gene and J-gene trimming of TCR beta chains, and the association was replicated in an independent cohort. The classifier was reported to diagnose cytomegalovirus status with high specificity and sensitivity in both the original cohort and the validation cohort. Some IMGT-functional V segments, including TRBV6-2 and TRBV6-3, could not be told apart with the 87-base-pair reads, so those segments were excluded. When HLA alleles, especially DR and DQ, strongly co-occurred, TCR associations were difficult to assign to individual alleles. Because counts were too low, 15 to 20 rarely observed V segments, including chromosome 9 orphons, were left out of the earlier analysis of 587 of the donors. According to a later genetic analysis, donors in an Asian-associated ancestry cluster had fewer N-insertions in productive TCRs than the approximately 630-donor mean. At a false discovery rate of 0.05, a later analysis linked approximately 18,000 TCR beta sequences to specific HLA alleles. A further reported finding was that TCR beta sequences accurately predicted the HLA-A and HLA-B alleles for most subjects in the first cohort. Correlated functional status among segregating V segments might reflect linkage disequilibrium, but an unknown experimental factor could not be ruled out. In a later analysis, TCR association rates were found to vary across HLA loci, with the most associated TCRs seen for DRB1 alleles and the fewest for HLA-C alleles. The presence/absence analyses assumed that sequencing depth was roughly uniform across donors, and that assumption may not be true. A total of 150 to 200 TCR beta chains were listed by the study as associated with cytomegalovirus. For the cohort, immune exposure information was limited to CMV serostatus. In a later analysis, several top co-occurrence clusters were reported to appear linked to parvovirus B19, influenza, CMV and Epstein-Barr virus. In a later analysis, HLA-associated TCR beta chains showed more clonal expansion and lower generation probabilities than non-associated chains that were equally common. This cohort had only TCR beta chains sequenced, and the lack of alpha or paired-chain data limited which features could be detected. Because HLA typing was unavailable for some donors at each locus, only the typed subset was used in association tests. Three of the identified cytomegalovirus-associated TCR beta chains were confirmed in vitro to be specific for cytomegalovirus antigens. The authors suggested that the approach could potentially be generalized to other disease states and immunological phenotypes.

Taken from the germline V gene, the CDR1 and CDR2 loops are MDHEN and SYDVKM. V ends up 2 bases short and J 2 bases short, with an unmatched junction base count of 8. Taken from cysteine to phenylalanine, the CDR3 has 17 residues. Just CDR3 DNA is preserved here, 51 bases in frame from base 1. The cohort consisted of hundreds of healthy bone marrow donors. All cohort members were sampled while nominally healthy, although unrecorded immune exposures were likely present. The donor tested CMV seronegative, placing the donor among the approximately 360 seronegative members of the cohort. A peripheral blood sample was collected from each donor, and TCR beta sequencing was performed on peripheral blood mononuclear cells. The Qiagen DNeasy Blood Extraction Kit was used to extract genomic DNA from the blood cell samples. About this clone itself: What antigen it recognizes has not been identified. There are no base qualities to consult, and no much larger clone falls within one base.

Sequenced material: PBMCs. The sequence was obtained from a female donor in good health and CMV-seronegative. The rearranged chain carries TRBV28 and TRBJ2-3; TRBD1 matches 9 bases in the middle. In nucleotide form, the sequence is TGTGCCAGCAGTTTAGACAGGGGGAGGACGACCACAGATACGCAGTATTTT. This yields the protein CASSLDRGRTTTDTQYF.